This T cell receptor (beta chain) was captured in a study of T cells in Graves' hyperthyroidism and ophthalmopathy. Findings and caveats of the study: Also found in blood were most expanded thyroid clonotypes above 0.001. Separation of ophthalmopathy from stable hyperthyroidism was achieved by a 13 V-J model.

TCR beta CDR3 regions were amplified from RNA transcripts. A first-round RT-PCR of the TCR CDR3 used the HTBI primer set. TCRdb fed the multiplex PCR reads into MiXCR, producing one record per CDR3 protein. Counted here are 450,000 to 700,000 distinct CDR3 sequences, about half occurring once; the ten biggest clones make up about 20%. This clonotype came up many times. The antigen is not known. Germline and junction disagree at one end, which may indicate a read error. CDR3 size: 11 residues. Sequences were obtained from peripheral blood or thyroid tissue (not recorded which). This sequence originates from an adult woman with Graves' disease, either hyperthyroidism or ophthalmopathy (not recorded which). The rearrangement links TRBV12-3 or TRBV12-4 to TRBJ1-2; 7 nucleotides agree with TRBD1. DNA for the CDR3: TGTGCCAGCAGTCAAGTCGGGACAGTCAAATTC. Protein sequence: CASSQVGTVKF.